A selection of T cell receptor beta chains follows, all from one sample in a study of brain metastases from non-small cell lung cancer. Using immunoSEQ multiplex PCR, the repertoire was profiled, and TCRdb retains in-frame clones only, with some absent. The sample holds 2,000 to 2,500 clones, 86% seen once. The sample consisted of tumor-adjacent normal tissue. The receptors derive from a donor at least 40 years old with non-small cell lung cancer. Each CDR3 is given with its conserved first and last residue. The order of the fields is CDR3 protein, CDR3 DNA, D gene, clone size, J gene, V gene. A D gene is named only where the DNA matches it firmly. Not all rows give a size; the values are once, few, many and, for expanded clones, a class.

CAWSVRGTKLAFF	TGTGCCTGGAGTGTACGTGGGACAAAATTAGCTTTCTTT	NA	NA	TRBJ1-1	TRBV30
CAISKRRNTEAFF	TGTGCCATCAGTAAGCGCAGGAACACTGAAGCTTTCTTT	NA	NA	TRBJ1-1	TRBV10-3
CASSRSRQWQDTGELFF	TGTGCTAGCAGCAGATCCAGACAGTGGCAGGACACCGGGGAGCTGTTTTTT	NA	NA	TRBJ2-2	TRBV9
CASSPARITDTQYF	TGTGCCAGCAGCCCCGCGCGGATCACAGATACGCAGTATTTT	NA	NA	TRBJ2-3	TRBV14
CASSLAKGTGQIYGYTF	TGCGCCAGCAGCTTGGCCAAGGGTACGGGGCAGATCTATGGCTACACCTTC	NA	few	TRBJ1-2	TRBV5-1
CASSGRTGVTEAFF	TGCGCCAGCAGCGGAAGGACAGGGGTCACTGAAGCTTTCTTT	TRBD1	NA	TRBJ1-1	TRBV5-1
CAWSYWGLDQPQHF	TGTGCCTGGAGTTACTGGGGGTTGGATCAGCCCCAGCATTTT	NA	few	TRBJ1-5	TRBV30
CASSQDSRGGSGQPQHF	TGCGCCAGCAGCCAGGATTCCAGGGGGGGATCGGGGCAGCCCCAGCATTTT	TRBD1	NA	TRBJ1-5	TRBV4-3
CASSFSGAGEAFF	TGTGCCAGCAGCTTCTCAGGGGCTGGTGAAGCTTTCTTT	NA	NA	TRBJ1-1	TRBV7-8
CASSQEILRKGGGGEKLFF	TGTGCCAGCAGCCAAGAAATTTTAAGAAAGGGAGGGGGCGGTGAAAAACTGTTTTTT	TRBD1	NA	TRBJ1-4	TRBV14
CASSQERGHNYGYTF	TGTGCCAGCAGCCAAGAAAGGGGGCATAACTATGGCTACACCTTC	TRBD1	NA	TRBJ1-2	TRBV3-1/TRBV3-2
CATSDPGQGGYGYTF	TGTGCCACCAGTGATCCGGGACAGGGAGGCTATGGCTACACCTTC	TRBD1	NA	TRBJ1-2	TRBV24-1
CASSIVGQGGNQPQHF	TGTGCCAGCTCAATCGTGGGACAGGGCGGCAATCAGCCCCAGCATTTT	TRBD1	NA	TRBJ1-5	TRBV18
CASSPSPGGGELFF	TGTGCCAGCAGTCCCTCCCCAGGAGGCGGGGAGCTGTTTTTT	NA	few	TRBJ2-2	TRBV6-5
CASSLSGEYEQYF	TGCGCTAGCAGCTTGAGCGGGGAATACGAGCAGTACTTC	TRBD2	NA	TRBJ2-7	TRBV5-1
CASSDRGQGKEKLFF	TGTGCCAGCAGTGACCGGGGACAGGGCAAGGAAAAACTGTTTTTT	TRBD1	NA	TRBJ1-4	TRBV28
CATSREQFAYEQYF	TGTGCCACCAGCAGAGAGCAGTTCGCCTACGAGCAGTACTTC	NA	few	TRBJ2-7	TRBV15
CASSEGLRNSPLHF	TGTGCCAGCAGTGAAGGACTCCGAAATTCACCCCTCCACTTT	NA	NA	TRBJ1-6	TRBV6-1
CASSTGTGVDTQYF	TGTGCCAGCAGTACCGGGACAGGCGTCGATACGCAGTATTTT	TRBD1	NA	TRBJ2-3	TRBV6-5
CASSLWAGATNEKLFF	TGTGCCAGCAGTTTATGGGCAGGAGCAACTAATGAAAAACTGTTTTTT	NA	NA	TRBJ1-4	TRBV28
CASRVYEQYF	TGTGCCAGCAGGGTCTACGAGCAGTACTTC	NA	NA	TRBJ2-7	TRBV6-5
CASSLDLPSGAWEQYF	TGTGCCAGCAGCTTAGATCTACCTAGCGGGGCGTGGGAGCAGTACTTC	TRBD2	NA	TRBJ2-7	TRBV7-2
CASRLRTSGPAAQYF	TGTGCCAGCAGGCTCCGGACTAGCGGCCCCGCGGCCCAGTACTTC	TRBD2	NA	TRBJ2-5	TRBV2
CASSINSKQPQHF	TGTGCCAGTAGTATAAACAGCAAGCAGCCCCAGCATTTT	NA	NA	TRBJ1-5	TRBV19
CASSPLGASYEQYF	TGTGCCAGCTCACCACTCGGGGCGTCCTACGAGCAGTACTTC	NA	NA	TRBJ2-7	TRBV18
CASSRVGQGSYEQYF	TGCGCCAGCAGCCGGGTGGGACAGGGTTCCTACGAGCAGTACTTC	TRBD1	NA	TRBJ2-7	TRBV4-1
CASSPTGGTSGYNEQFF	TGTGCCAGCTCACCGACCGGCGGGACTAGCGGGTACAATGAGCAGTTCTTC	TRBD2	NA	TRBJ2-1	TRBV18
CASSVVLNTGELFF	TGTGCCAGCAGCGTAGTACTCAACACCGGGGAGCTGTTTTTT	NA	NA	TRBJ2-2	TRBV9